These 12 T cell receptor beta chains share one sample of origin, sequenced in a study of CD8+ T cells in alopecia areata. In each case, RNA was isolated and then reverse transcribed into cDNA as the sequencing template. TCRdb's copy holds only in-frame clones and misses some; the assay was immunoSEQ multiplex PCR. The sample has 120,000 or so clones; 45% to 50% are singletons. Sequenced material: NKG2D-low CD8+ T cells sorted from blood. These receptors all come from a human donor with alopecia areata.

The chain recombines TRBV9 with TRBJ2-5; 7 bases are shared with TRBD1. The germline V gene has CDR1 SGDLS and CDR2 YYNGEE. The ends lost 3 bases at V and 5 bases at J; junction bases unmatched: 7. CDR3 size: 14 residues. CDR3 coding DNA: TGTGCCAGCAGCGAGGAACAGGGGAGCGAGACCCAGTACTTC. This gives the protein CASSEEQGSETQYF.

The rearrangement uses TRBV29-1 and TRBJ1-1, with D perhaps TRBD1 (5 bases). This CDR3 is built from 13 residues. In germline, CDR1 is SQVTM, CDR2 ANQGSEA. V lost 7 bases to trimming and J lost 4 bases, with 16 bases between them. The chain's CDR3 is CSGETGESTEAFF. The CDR3 region has the DNA TGCAGCGGGGAGACGGGGGAGAGCACTGAAGCTTTCTTT.

This clone was observed a handful of times. The CDR3 sequence is CASRLGVSNQPQHF. For the CDR3, the DNA is TGTGCCAGCAGGTTGGGGGTAAGCAATCAGCCCCAGCATTTT. The V call is TRBV27, the J call TRBJ1-5, with D possibly TRBD1 on 5 matching bases. V was clipped by 6 bases and J by 1 base, with 10 bases between them. The CDR3 has 14 amino acids. Per the germline V gene, CDR1 is MNHEY and CDR2 is SMNVEV (reference sequence).

CDR3 DNA: TGCGCCAGCAGCCGGGGGGACTTAGGGAACTCCTACGAGCAGTACTTC. It yields the protein CASSRGDLGNSYEQYF. The J gene is TRBJ2-7, the V gene TRBV4-1; TRBD2 might be the D (6 bases). V was trimmed by 4 bases and J by 0 bases, leaving 16 bases between them. The CDR3 consists of 16 residues. Germline lookup yields CDR1 MGHRA and CDR2 YSYEKL.

Remarks on this clone: In the same sample, other DNA sequences code for this CDR3. The J gene is TRBJ1-2, the V gene TRBV27; possible D gene TRBD1, 5 bases. This CDR3 region has 11 residues. Germline V gene lookup returns CDR1 MNHEY and CDR2 SMNVEV (reference sequence). V shed 8 bases and J shed 4 bases, with 8 bases lying between them. DNA for the CDR3: TGTGCCAGCTCTGGGGGCTATGGCTACACCTTC. Protein: CASSGGYGYTF.

The chain combines TRBV30 with TRBJ2-3; D gene uncertain. The CDR3 loop spans 11 amino acids. V lost 0 bases and J lost 5, with 3 bases in between. The germline gives CDR1 GTSNPN, CDR2 SVGIG (reference sequence). The CDR3 loop is CAWSVIDTQYF. In DNA form, the CDR3 reads TGTGCCTGGAGTGTCATAGATACGCAGTATTTT.

V gene TRBV29-1 combines with J gene TRBJ2-3; no reliable D call. The length of the CDR3 is 11 residues. Germline V gene lookup returns CDR1 SQVTM and CDR2 ANQGSEA. V shed 5 bases and J shed 3 bases, with 6 bases lying between them. CDR3 loop: CSVPETDTQYF. CDR3 sequence (DNA): TGCAGCGTTCCAGAAACAGATACGCAGTATTTT.

CDR3 bases: TGCGCCAGCAGCTTGGTTTACGGGGGTTGGAATGAGCAGTTCTTC. Protein product: CASSLVYGGWNEQFF. The J gene is TRBJ2-1, the V gene TRBV5-1, with D maybe TRBD2 (6 bases). V lost 0 bases and J 7 bases, leaving 14 bases between the germline ends. Germline V gene data show CDR1 as SGHRS and CDR2 as YFSETQ. This CDR3 has 15 amino acids.

The chain combines TRBV27 with TRBJ1-1; D possibly corresponds to TRBD1 (6 bases). This CDR3 is 12 amino acids long. CDR1 is MNHEY and CDR2 is SMNVEV in the germline V gene (reference sequence). V was clipped by 6 bases and J by 4 bases, with 9 bases between them. Here the CDR3 reads CASRDRGTEAFF. The CDR3 coding sequence is TGTGCCAGCAGGGACAGAGGCACTGAAGCTTTCTTT.

This chain links TRBV28 with TRBJ2-6; a possible D gene is TRBD2 (6 bases). The V gene lost 6 bases and the J gene lost 4 bases, with 19 bases spanning the gap. The CDR3 totals 17 residues. The germline V gene has CDR1 MDHEN and CDR2 SYDVKM. CDR3 DNA: TGTGCCAGCAGCACCGGGACGGAGGGAGCCGGGGCCAACGTCCTGACTTTC. Residues: CASSTGTEGAGANVLTF.

This clone came up a few times. V usage is TRBV30 and J usage is TRBJ2-1, with a possible D match to TRBD1 (5 bases). V was shortened by 3 bases and J by 7 bases, with 7 bases between the two germline ends. CDR3 length equals 11 residues. From germline, CDR1 is GTSNPN and CDR2 SVGIG (reference sequence). CDR3 nucleotide sequence: TGTGCCTGGAGCAGGGTTAATGAGCAGTTCTTC. Its translation is CAWSRVNEQFF.

With respect to this clone: Within the sample, other DNA sequences also encode this same CDR3. The genes are TRBV5-1 and TRBJ2-7; TRBD1 matches 8 bases. V was clipped by 0 bases and J by 4 bases; unmatched bases: 0. In germline, CDR1 is SGHRS, CDR2 YFSETQ. The CDR3 runs 13 residues. CDR3 in DNA: TGCGCCAGCAGCTTGGGGACAGGGTACGAGCAGTACTTC. Its protein is CASSLGTGYEQYF. The whole variable domain, filled in from reference TRBV5-1 and TRBJ2-7, reads KAGVTQTPRYLIKTRGQQVTLSCSPISGHRSVSWYQQTPGQGLQFLFEYFSETQRNKGNFPGRFSGRQFSNSRSEMNVSTLELGDSALYLCASSLGTGYEQYFGPGTRLTVT.